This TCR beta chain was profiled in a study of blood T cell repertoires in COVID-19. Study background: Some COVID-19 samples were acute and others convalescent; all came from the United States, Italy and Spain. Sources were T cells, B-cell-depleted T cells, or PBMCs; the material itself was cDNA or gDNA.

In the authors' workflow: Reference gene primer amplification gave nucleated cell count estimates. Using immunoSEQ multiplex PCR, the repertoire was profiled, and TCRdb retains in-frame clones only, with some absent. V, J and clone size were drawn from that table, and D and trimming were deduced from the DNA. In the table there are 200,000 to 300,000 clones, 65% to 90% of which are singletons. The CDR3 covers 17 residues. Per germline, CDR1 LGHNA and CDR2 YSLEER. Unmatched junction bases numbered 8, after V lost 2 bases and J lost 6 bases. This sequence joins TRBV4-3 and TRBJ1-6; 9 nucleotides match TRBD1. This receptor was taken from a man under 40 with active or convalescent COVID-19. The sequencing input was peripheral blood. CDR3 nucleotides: TGCGCCAGCAGCCAAAGGGGACAGGGACCCCGTAATTCACCCCTCCACTTT. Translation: CASSQRGQGPRNSPLHF.